The 20 T cell receptor beta chains below come from one sample, sequenced in a study of OX40 agonist ivuxolimab in advanced cancers. Using immunoSEQ multiplex PCR, the repertoire was profiled, and TCRdb retains in-frame clones only, with some absent. The sample gives approximately 37,000 clones, over 85% of which show up once; about 34% is in the top ten. Source: CD4+ or CD8+ T cells sorted from blood, taken in a trial of the OX40 agonist ivuxolimab. These receptors all stem from an adult with an advanced solid tumor such as melanoma, head and neck, liver or kidney cancer.

The gene calls are TRBV4-1 and TRBJ2-1, with D possibly TRBD2 on 7 matching bases. The CDR3 runs 15 residues. Deletions cut 2 bases from V and 9 bases from J, with 17 bases between. Germline CDR1 and CDR2: MGHRA and YSYEKL. The chain's CDR3 is CASSQTPEGGGEQFF. The CDR3 DNA reads as TGCGCCAGCAGCCAAACCCCGGAGGGGGGGGGTGAGCAGTTCTTC.

The chain couples TRBV4-1 to TRBJ1-5, with D unclear. Trimming cost V 1 base and J 0 bases, with 7 bases left between them. Germline values: CDR1 MGHRA, CDR2 YSYEKL. CDR3 size: 15 residues. The CDR3 sequence is CASSQAVNSNQPQHF. In nucleotides, the CDR3 is TGCGCCAGCAGCCAAGCAGTAAATAGCAATCAGCCCCAGCATTTT.

This clone has only one observation. V and J are TRBV4-2 and TRBJ1-1; no reliable D call. The CDR3 sequence is 15 residues long. In germline, CDR1 is LGHNA, CDR2 YNFKEQ. V lost 1 base and J 0 bases, leaving 9 bases between the germline ends. CDR3 sequence (DNA): TGTGCCAGCAGCCAAGGCGGCGGAATGAACACTGAAGCTTTCTTT. Protein: CASSQGGGMNTEAFF.

V gene TRBV7-2 combines with J gene TRBJ1-1, with D unresolved. The CDR3 is 14 residues long. Germline values: CDR1 SGHTA, CDR2 FQGNSA. Trimming shortened V by 5 bases and J by 5 bases, and 15 bases separated the two germline ends. This CDR3 reads CASSQDTGATEAFF. In DNA form, the CDR3 reads TGTGCCAGCAGCCAAGACACTGGCGCTACTGAAGCTTTCTTT.

This chain uses TRBV19 with TRBJ2-6; D remains ambiguous. The V end was cut by 3 bases, the J end by 0 bases, with 9 bases between. The CDR3 is 16 residues long. Germline V gene data show CDR1 as LNHDA and CDR2 as SQIVND (reference sequence). CDR3 residues: CASSIIRSSGANVLTF. CDR3 nucleotides: TGTGCCAGTAGTATTATCAGGAGCTCTGGGGCCAACGTCCTGACTTTC.

The gene calls are TRBV7-8 and TRBJ2-7, with D perhaps matching TRBD1 or TRBD2 (5 bases each). The CDR3 has 16 residues. Germline assignment: CDR1 SGHVS and CDR2 FQNEAQ. The V gene lost 1 base and the J gene lost 3 bases, with 16 bases spanning the gap. The CDR3 protein is CASSLGTLGTGYEQYF. The DNA of the CDR3 is TGTGCCAGCAGCTTAGGGACTCTGGGTACAGGCTACGAGCAGTACTTC. Together with reference TRBV7-8 and TRBJ2-7, the CDR3 gives the full variable domain: GAGVSQSPRYKVAKRGQDVALRCDPISGHVSLFWYQQALGQGPEFLTYFQNEAQLDKSGLPSDRFFAERPEGSVSTLKIQRTQQEDSAVYLCASSLGTLGTGYEQYFGPGTRLTVT.

The chain's CDR3 is CASSNTGGPYNEQFF. CDR3 DNA sequence: TGTGCCAGCAGCAACACGGGAGGTCCCTACAATGAGCAGTTCTTC. The chain employs TRBV27 and TRBJ2-1; TRBD2 matches at 7 bases. The germline gives CDR1 MNHEY, CDR2 SMNVEV (reference sequence). V shed 6 bases and J 2 bases; nucleotides not matched to a gene: 7. The CDR3 spans 15 residues.

The CDR3 protein is CASSIFDQAYEQYF. CDR3 in DNA: TGTGCCAGTAGTATCTTTGACCAAGCCTACGAGCAGTACTTC. The chain employs TRBV19 and TRBJ2-7; D call uncertain. The CDR3 runs 14 residues. The germline V and J ends were trimmed by 3 bases and 2 bases, with 11 bases remaining between them. CDR1 and CDR2 from the germline V gene are LNHDA and SQIVND (reference sequence). Filled out from reference TRBV19 and TRBJ2-7, the complete variable domain reads DGGITQSPKYLFRKEGQNVTLSCEQNLNHDAMYWYRQDPGQGLRLIYYSQIVNDFQKGDIAEGYSVSREKKESFPLTVTSAQKNPTAFYLCASSIFDQAYEQYFGPGTRLTVT.

The chain joins TRBV10-1 to TRBJ1-1; D is unclear. The germline V and J ends were trimmed by 2 bases and 6 bases, with 13 bases remaining between them. CDR1 WNHNN and CDR2 SYGVQD come from the germline V gene (reference sequence). CDR3 length: 14 amino acids. CDR3 residues: CASSEQSDAAEAFF. In DNA form, the CDR3 reads TGCGCCAGCAGTGAGCAGTCCGACGCCGCTGAAGCTTTCTTT.

J is TRBJ2-7 and V is TRBV7-2, with D tentatively TRBD1 (6 bases). Germline V gene lookup returns CDR1 SGHTA and CDR2 FQGNSA. V was trimmed by 1 base and J by 7 bases, leaving 14 bases between them. This CDR3 contains 14 residues. CDR3 DNA sequence: TGTGCCAGCAGCTTAGGTATGGGGGCGCCTGAGCAGTACTTC. Translation gives CASSLGMGAPEQYF.

This chain joins TRBV2 and TRBJ2-7; D is uncertain. Looked up from germline, CDR1 is SNHLY and CDR2 is FYNNEI. The CDR3 sequence is 13 residues long. V was clipped by 11 bases and J by 5 bases, with 19 bases between them. CDR3 residues: CAGSEALTDEQYF. For the CDR3, the DNA is TGTGCCGGGTCCGAAGCGTTAACCGACGAGCAGTACTTC.

This chain links TRBV6-5 with TRBJ2-1, with D possibly being TRBD2 (6 bases). V lost 4 bases and J 1 base, leaving 11 bases between the germline ends. The CDR3 runs 15 residues. Germline V gene sequence: CDR1 MNHEY, CDR2 SVGAGI. In nucleotides, the CDR3 is TGTGCCAGCAGTTTGGAGACTAGTTCCTACAATGAGCAGTTCTTC. This sequence encodes CASSLETSSYNEQFF.

The V call is TRBV19, the J call TRBJ2-7, with D perhaps TRBD1 (6 bases). Germline loops: CDR1 LNHDA, CDR2 SQIVND (reference sequence). V lost 3 bases, J lost 5 bases, and 11 bases lay in between. The CDR3 is 13 residues long. CDR3 loop: CASSIWGQDEQYF. The CDR3 DNA reads TGTGCCAGTAGTATCTGGGGGCAGGACGAGCAGTACTTC.

The chain combines TRBV5-4 with TRBJ2-7; TRBD1 agrees at 8 bases. Germline V gene lookup returns CDR1 SGHNT and CDR2 YYREEE (reference sequence). The CDR3 extends over 15 amino acids. Losses at the gene ends were 0 bases for V and 3 bases for J; bases not matched to a gene: 5. The CDR3 DNA follows: TGTGCCAGCAGCTTGGAGGGGACAGGCTACTACGAGCAGTACTTC. It specifies CASSLEGTGYYEQYF.

In DNA form, the CDR3 reads TGTGCCAGCAGCCCTCCGGGACAGGGGATCGACGAGCAGTACTTC. Protein sequence: CASSPPGQGIDEQYF. The V gene is TRBV13, the J gene TRBJ2-7, with 10 bases aligning to TRBD1. This CDR3 is 15 amino acids long. Trimming at V came to 5 bases and at J to 5 bases, leaving 9 bases not matched to a gene. Germline CDR1 and CDR2: PRHDT and FYEKMQ (reference sequence).

This clone has a single count. The rearrangement uses TRBV9 and TRBJ2-7; D unresolved. Germline V lookup: CDR1 SGDLS, CDR2 YYNGEE. Trimming took off 2 bases at V and 2 bases at J, with 17 bases between the two ends. CDR3 length: 16 amino acids. DNA for the CDR3: TGTGCCAGCAGCGTCCATACCAGCGAGGAGACCTACGAGCAGTACTTC. It specifies CASSVHTSEETYEQYF. The variable domain in full, with the rest retrieved from reference TRBV9 and TRBJ2-7, is DSGVTQTPKHLITATGQRVTLRCSPRSGDLSVYWYQQSLDQGLQFLIQYYNGEERAKGNILERFSAQQFPDLHSELNLSSLELGDSALYFCASSVHTSEETYEQYFGPGTRLTVT.

The chain carries TRBV6-5 and TRBJ1-1, with D possibly TRBD1 on 6 matching bases. The CDR3 runs 14 residues. Per the germline V gene, CDR1 is MNHEY and CDR2 is SVGAGI. V lost 7 bases and J 0 bases, leaving 12 bases between the germline ends. The CDR3 sequence is CASTRGGMNTEAFF. The CDR3 DNA reads as TGTGCCAGCACACGTGGGGGCATGAACACTGAAGCTTTCTTT.

V usage is TRBV15 and J usage is TRBJ1-5; D possibly corresponds to TRBD1 (5 bases). The CDR3 length is 15 residues. Germline values: CDR1 LNHNV, CDR2 YYDKDF (reference sequence). V lost 5 bases and J 0 bases, leaving 11 bases between the germline ends. CDR3 loop: CATSGWDYSNQPQHF. As DNA, the CDR3 is TGTGCCACCAGCGGGTGGGACTATAGCAATCAGCCCCAGCATTTT.

The chain uses TRBV10-2 and TRBJ2-5; no firm D call. CDR1 is WSHSY, CDR2 SAAADI, per germline. Trimming cost V 2 bases and J 4 bases, with 8 bases left between them. The CDR3 totals 13 residues. The CDR3, as DNA: TGCGCCAGCAGTGAGGGGGTGTTAGAGACCCAGTACTTC. Protein: CASSEGVLETQYF.

V usage is TRBV15 and J usage is TRBJ2-1; TRBD1 agrees at 7 bases. The CDR3 has 14 residues. Germline loops: CDR1 LNHNV, CDR2 YYDKDF (reference sequence). V gave up 6 bases and J gave up 3 bases; unmatched junction bases: 5. The CDR3 loop reads CATSPGQSYNEQFF. The CDR3 nucleotides read TGTGCCACCAGTCCGGGACAGAGCTACAATGAGCAGTTCTTC.